This TCR beta chain was found in a study of T cell responses to AZD1222 COVID-19 vaccine. Profiling relied on immunoSEQ multiplex PCR, and the TCRdb table lists in-frame clones only, not all of them. Of under 200,000 clones in the sample, almost 95% were seen once. As to this clone: Its target is unknown.

General study results and limits: At baseline, seropositivity was found in only a handful of AZD1222 recipients.

Germline V gene lookup returns CDR1 SGDLS and CDR2 YYNGEE. V was clipped by 4 bases and J by 5 bases, with 7 bases between them. The CDR3 consists of 12 residues. This receptor was obtained from an adult in good health. The chain combines TRBV9 with TRBJ2-1; no clear D. The sequencing here drew on peripheral blood, taken on day 0 of AZD1222 vaccination. The CDR3 sequence is CASSFTDNEQFF. The CDR3 DNA sequence: TGTGCCAGCAGCTTCACCGACAATGAGCAGTTCTTC.